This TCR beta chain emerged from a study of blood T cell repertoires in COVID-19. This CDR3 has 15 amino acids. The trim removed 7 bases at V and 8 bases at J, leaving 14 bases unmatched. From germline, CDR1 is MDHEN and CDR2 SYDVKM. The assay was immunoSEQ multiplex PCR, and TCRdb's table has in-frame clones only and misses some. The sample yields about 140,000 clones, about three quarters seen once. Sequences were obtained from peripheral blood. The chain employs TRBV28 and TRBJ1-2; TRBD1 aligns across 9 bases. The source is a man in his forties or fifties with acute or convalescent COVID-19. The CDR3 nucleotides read TGTGCCAGCAACCCCCGGGACAGGGTAAACCGCGGCTACACCTTC. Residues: CASNPRDRVNRGYTF.